This is a list of T cell receptor beta chains from one sample in a study of blood T cell repertoires in COVID-19. Clones were read by immunoSEQ multiplex PCR, and TCRdb kept only the in-frame ones, dropping some. Among under 150,000 clones, under 90% were seen once, and the ten largest hold 3.5% to 5%. The source material was PBMCs or T cells enriched from blood (not recorded which). The receptors here all came from a middle-aged man in a cohort exposed to, infected with or recovered from COVID-19 (not recorded which). The CDR3 runs from the conserved cysteine through the conserved F or W. The D gene is left open where the match is weak. The size field is filled for only some rows; it gives once, few, many or a size class.

CDR3 protein	CDR3 DNA	clone size	V gene	J gene	D gene
CASSSPGVTEKLFF	TGTGCCAGCAGCTCCCCCGGGGTTACTGAAAAACTGTTTTTT	.	TRBV7-2	TRBJ1-4	.
CASRGTGRNQPQHF	TGTGCCAGCAGGGGGACAGGGAGGAATCAGCCCCAGCATTTT	.	TRBV27	TRBJ1-5	TRBD1
CASSQYNEQFF	TGCGCCAGCAGTCAGTACAATGAGCAGTTCTTC	.	TRBV10-2	TRBJ2-1	.
CASSPAHYSNQPQHF	TGTGCCAGCAGTCCCGCTCACTATAGCAATCAGCCCCAGCATTTT	.	TRBV6-5	TRBJ1-5	.
CASSAGLTPEGQYF	TGTGCCAGCAGCGCCGGACTAACCCCAGAGGGGCAGTATTTT	.	TRBV7-3	TRBJ2-3	.
CASSNQGATNEKLFF	TGTGCCAGTAGTAACCAGGGCGCAACTAATGAAAAACTGTTTTTT	.	TRBV19	TRBJ1-4	.
CASSPSGSSTDTQYF	TGTGCCAGCTCTCCTAGCGGCTCTAGCACAGATACGCAGTATTTT	.	TRBV7-9	TRBJ2-3	TRBD2
CASSFYSGANVLTF	TGTGCCAGCAGTTTTTACTCTGGGGCCAACGTCCTGACTTTC	.	TRBV27	TRBJ2-6	.
CASSVRATGYEQYF	TGTGCCAGCAGCGTAAGAGCGACAGGGTACGAGCAGTACTTC	.	TRBV9	TRBJ2-7	TRBD1
CASSLGGYYEQYF	TGTGCCAGCAGCTTAGGGGGCTATTACGAGCAGTACTTC	.	TRBV7-2	TRBJ2-7	.
CAWSELPTGGYTF	TGTGCCTGGAGTGAACTTCCCACGGGGGGCTACACCTTC	.	TRBV30	TRBJ1-2	.
CASSDYSAEQFF	TGCGCCAGCAGTGACTACTCTGCGGAGCAGTTCTTC	once	TRBV10-1	TRBJ2-1	.
CASSHISVGDEKLFF	TGTGCCAGTAGTCATATTAGCGTGGGCGATGAAAAACTGTTTTTT	.	TRBV19	TRBJ1-4	.
CASSGDSYEQYF	TGTGCCAGCTCAGGAGACTCCTACGAGCAGTACTTC	.	TRBV18	TRBJ2-7	.
CASSQAGQGSGEQFF	TGCGCCAGCAGCCAAGCAGGACAGGGATCGGGTGAGCAGTTCTTC	.	TRBV4-1	TRBJ2-1	TRBD1
CASSLPGRGDSPLHF	TGCGCCAGCAGCTTGCCGGGGCGCGGGGATTCACCCCTCCACTTT	.	TRBV5-1	TRBJ1-6	.
CASSGLTNYGYTF	TGTGCCAGCAGTGGGCTGACTAACTATGGCTACACCTTC	.	TRBV27	TRBJ1-2	.
CASSFQGARGYTF	TGTGCCAGCAGTTTCCAGGGGGCACGAGGCTACACCTTC	.	TRBV28	TRBJ1-2	TRBD1
CASRGGGAEAFF	TGTGCCAGCAGGGGGGGAGGCGCTGAAGCTTTCTTT	once	TRBV2	TRBJ1-1	.
CASAGGQGNTIYF	TGTGCCAGCGCAGGGGGCCAGGGAAACACCATATATTTT	once	TRBV27	TRBJ1-3	TRBD1
CASSLDLHGATNEKLFF	TGTGCCAGCAGCTTAGACCTCCACGGTGCAACTAATGAAAAACTGTTTTTT	.	TRBV7-9	TRBJ1-4	.
CASTSGSSYEQYF	TGTGCCAGCACTAGCGGCAGCTCCTACGAGCAGTACTTC	.	TRBV6-5	TRBJ2-7	TRBD2
CASRRQGVSGELFF	TGTGCCAGCAGGAGACAGGGGGTTTCGGGGGAGCTGTTTTTT	once	TRBV14	TRBJ2-2	TRBD1
CASSRLPDLVWEQYF	TGTGCCAGCAGTAGATTACCGGACTTGGTCTGGGAGCAGTACTTC	.	TRBV9	TRBJ2-7	.